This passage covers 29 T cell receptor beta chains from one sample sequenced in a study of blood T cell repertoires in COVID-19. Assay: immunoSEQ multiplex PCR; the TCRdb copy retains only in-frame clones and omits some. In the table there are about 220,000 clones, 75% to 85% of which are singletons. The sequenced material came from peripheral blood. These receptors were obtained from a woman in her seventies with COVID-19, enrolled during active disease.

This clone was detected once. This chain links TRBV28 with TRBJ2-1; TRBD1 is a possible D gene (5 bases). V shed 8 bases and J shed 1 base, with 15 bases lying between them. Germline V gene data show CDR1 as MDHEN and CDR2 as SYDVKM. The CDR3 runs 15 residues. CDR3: CASVGWGDSYNEQFF. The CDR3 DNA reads TGTGCCAGCGTTGGATGGGGCGATTCCTACAATGAGCAGTTCTTC.

The CDR3 DNA reads as TGTGCCAGCAGCTTAACAGGGGTCACTGAAGCTTTCTTT. This encodes CASSLTGVTEAFF. The gene calls are TRBV28 and TRBJ1-1; 7 nucleotides agree with TRBD1. Germline CDR1 MDHEN, CDR2 SYDVKM. There are 13 residues in the CDR3. The V and J ends lost 6 bases and 4 bases, in that order; junction bases with no gene match: 5.

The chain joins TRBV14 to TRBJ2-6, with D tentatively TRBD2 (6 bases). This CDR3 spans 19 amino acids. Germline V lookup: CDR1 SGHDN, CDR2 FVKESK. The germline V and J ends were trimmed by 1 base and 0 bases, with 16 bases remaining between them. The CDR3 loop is CASSQAYGTFYSGANVLTF. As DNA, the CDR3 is TGTGCCAGCAGCCAAGCGTACGGGACTTTTTACTCTGGGGCCAACGTCCTGACTTTC.

The CDR3 is CASSRYLNTEAFF. The CDR3, as DNA: TGTGCCAGCAGTCGCTACCTGAACACTGAAGCTTTCTTT. This chain joins TRBV27 and TRBJ1-1; D ambiguous. The CDR3 has 13 amino acids. V lost 5 bases and J lost 0, with 7 bases in between. Germline loops: CDR1 MNHEY, CDR2 SMNVEV (reference sequence).

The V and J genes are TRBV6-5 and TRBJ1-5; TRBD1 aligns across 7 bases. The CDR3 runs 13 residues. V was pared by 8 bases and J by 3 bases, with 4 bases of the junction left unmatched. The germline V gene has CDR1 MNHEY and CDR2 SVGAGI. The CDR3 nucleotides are TGTGCCAGCCATACAGGGGACAATCAGCCCCAGCATTTT. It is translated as CASHTGDNQPQHF.

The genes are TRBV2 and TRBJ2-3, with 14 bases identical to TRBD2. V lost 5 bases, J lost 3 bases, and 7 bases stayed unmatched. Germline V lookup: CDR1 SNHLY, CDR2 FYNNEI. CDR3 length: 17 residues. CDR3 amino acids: CASSLMGLAGVTDTQYF. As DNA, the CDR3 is TGTGCCAGCAGTCTTATGGGACTAGCGGGAGTAACAGATACGCAGTATTTT.

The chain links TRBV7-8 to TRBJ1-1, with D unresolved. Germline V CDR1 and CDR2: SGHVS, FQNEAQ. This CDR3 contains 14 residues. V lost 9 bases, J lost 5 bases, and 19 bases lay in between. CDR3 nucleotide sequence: TGTGCCAGTGGAGATAGTCAGAGTAGGACTGAAGCTTTCTTT. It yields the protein CASGDSQSRTEAFF.

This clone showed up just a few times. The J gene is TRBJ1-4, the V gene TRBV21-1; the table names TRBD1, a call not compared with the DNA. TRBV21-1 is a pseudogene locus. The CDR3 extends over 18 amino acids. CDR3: CASSKKFHQTGGNEKLFF. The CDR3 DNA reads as TGTGCCAGCAGCAAAAAGTTCCACCAGACAGGGGGTAATGAAAAACTGTTTTTT.

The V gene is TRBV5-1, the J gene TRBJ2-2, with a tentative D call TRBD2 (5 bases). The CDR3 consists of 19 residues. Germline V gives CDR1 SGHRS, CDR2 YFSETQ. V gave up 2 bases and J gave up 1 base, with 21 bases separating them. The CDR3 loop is CASSFSPPTPTRNTGELFF. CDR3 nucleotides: TGCGCCAGCAGCTTTTCCCCTCCGACACCAACTAGGAACACCGGGGAGCTGTTTTTT.

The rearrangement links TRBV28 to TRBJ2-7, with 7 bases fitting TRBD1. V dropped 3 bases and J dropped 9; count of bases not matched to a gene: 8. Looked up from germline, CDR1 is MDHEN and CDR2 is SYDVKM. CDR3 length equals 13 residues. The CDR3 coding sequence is TGTGCCAGCAGTTTTCCGGGACAGTTCACGCAGTACTTC. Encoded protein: CASSFPGQFTQYF.

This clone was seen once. CDR3 region: CASSPDTEQFF. The CDR3 bases are TGTGCCAGCAGTCCGGACACGGAGCAGTTCTTC. The rearrangement joins TRBV2 to TRBJ2-1; maybe TRBD1 (5 bases). The CDR3 runs 11 residues. The V end was cut by 5 bases, the J end by 10 bases, with 9 bases between. Germline loops: CDR1 SNHLY, CDR2 FYNNEI.

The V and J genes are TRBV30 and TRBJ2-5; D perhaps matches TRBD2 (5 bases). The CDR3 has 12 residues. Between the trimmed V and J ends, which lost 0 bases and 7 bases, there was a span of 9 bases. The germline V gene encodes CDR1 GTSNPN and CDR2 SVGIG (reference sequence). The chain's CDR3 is CAWSVAEGTQYF. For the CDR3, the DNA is TGTGCCTGGAGTGTTGCCGAGGGGACCCAGTACTTC. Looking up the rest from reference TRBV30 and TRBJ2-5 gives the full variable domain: SQTIHQWPATLVQPVGSPLSLECTVEGTSNPNLYWYRQAAGRGLQLLFYSVGIGQISSEVPQNLSASRPQDRQFILSSKKLLLSDSGFYLCAWSVAEGTQYFGPGTRLLVL.

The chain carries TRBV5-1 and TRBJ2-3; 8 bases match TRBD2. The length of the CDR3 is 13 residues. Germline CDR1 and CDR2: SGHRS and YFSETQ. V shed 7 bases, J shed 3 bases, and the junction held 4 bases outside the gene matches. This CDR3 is CASREGMTDTQYF. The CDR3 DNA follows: TGCGCCAGCCGGGAGGGTATGACAGATACGCAGTATTTT.

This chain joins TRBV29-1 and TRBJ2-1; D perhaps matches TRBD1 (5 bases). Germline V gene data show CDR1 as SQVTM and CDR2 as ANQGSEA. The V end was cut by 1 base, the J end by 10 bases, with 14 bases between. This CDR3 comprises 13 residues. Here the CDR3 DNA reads TGCAGCGTTGAAGGGCGCCCAGGGTCGGAGCAGTTCTTC. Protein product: CSVEGRPGSEQFF.

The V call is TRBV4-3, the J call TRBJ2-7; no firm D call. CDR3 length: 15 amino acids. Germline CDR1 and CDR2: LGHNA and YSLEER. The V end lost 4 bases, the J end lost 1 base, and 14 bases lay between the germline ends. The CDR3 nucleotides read TGCGCCAGCAGCCGTCTATACAGTTCGTCCTACGAGCAGTACTTC. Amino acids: CASSRLYSSSYEQYF.

CDR3 region: CASSLGASNQPQHF. The CDR3 nucleotides read TGTGCCAGCAGCTTGGGGGCGAGCAATCAGCCCCAGCATTTT. This rearrangement joins TRBV14 to TRBJ1-5, with D possibly matching TRBD1 (6 bases). CDR1 and CDR2 (germline): SGHDN, FVKESK. Deletions cut 5 bases from V and 1 base from J, with 9 bases between. The CDR3 is made up of 14 amino acids.

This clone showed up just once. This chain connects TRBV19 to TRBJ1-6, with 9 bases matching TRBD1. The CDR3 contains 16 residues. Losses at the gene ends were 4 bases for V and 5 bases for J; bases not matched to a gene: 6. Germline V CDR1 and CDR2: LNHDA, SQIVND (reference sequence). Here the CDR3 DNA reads TGTGCCAGTAGTACCTCCGACAGGGGGAATAATTCACCCCTCCACTTT. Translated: CASSTSDRGNNSPLHF.

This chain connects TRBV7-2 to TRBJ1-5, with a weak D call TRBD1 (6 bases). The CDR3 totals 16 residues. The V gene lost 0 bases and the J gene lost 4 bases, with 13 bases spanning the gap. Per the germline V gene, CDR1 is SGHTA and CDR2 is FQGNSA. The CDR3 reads CASSLAAGALNQPQHF. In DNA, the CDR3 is TGTGCCAGCAGCTTAGCAGCAGGGGCTCTGAATCAGCCCCAGCATTTT.

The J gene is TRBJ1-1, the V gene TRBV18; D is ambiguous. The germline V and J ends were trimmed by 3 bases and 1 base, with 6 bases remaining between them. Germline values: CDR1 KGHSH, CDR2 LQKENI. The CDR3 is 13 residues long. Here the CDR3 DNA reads TGTGCCAGCTCACCGAGGTCGAACACTGAAGCTTTCTTT. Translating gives CASSPRSNTEAFF.

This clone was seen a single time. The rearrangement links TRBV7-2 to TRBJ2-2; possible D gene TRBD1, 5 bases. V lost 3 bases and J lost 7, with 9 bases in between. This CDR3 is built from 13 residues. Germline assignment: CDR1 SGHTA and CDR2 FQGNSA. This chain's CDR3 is CASSLRQYGELFF. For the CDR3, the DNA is TGTGCCAGCAGCTTGCGACAGTACGGGGAGCTGTTTTTT.

The CDR3 reads CASSDLAGGTDTQYF. CDR3 in DNA: TGTGCCAGCAGTGACTTAGCGGGAGGCACAGATACGCAGTATTTT. The J gene is TRBJ2-3, the V gene TRBV6-4, with TRBD2 matching 9 bases. This CDR3 spans 15 amino acids. The V gene end was trimmed by 1 base and the J gene end by 1 base; junction bases not matched to a gene: 0. Germline V gene sequence: CDR1 MRHNA, CDR2 SNTAGT.

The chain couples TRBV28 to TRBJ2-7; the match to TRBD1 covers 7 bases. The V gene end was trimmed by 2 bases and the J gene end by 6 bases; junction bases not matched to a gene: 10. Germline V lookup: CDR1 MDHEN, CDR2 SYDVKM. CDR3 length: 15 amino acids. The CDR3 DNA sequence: TGTGCCAGCAGTTTACACGGGACAGTCATAAGCGAGCAGTACTTC. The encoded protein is CASSLHGTVISEQYF.

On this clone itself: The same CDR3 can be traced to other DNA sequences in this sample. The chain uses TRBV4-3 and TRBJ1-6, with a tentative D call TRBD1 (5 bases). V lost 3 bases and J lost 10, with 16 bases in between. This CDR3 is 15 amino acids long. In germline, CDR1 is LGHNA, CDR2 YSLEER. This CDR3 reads CASSHGTGDGSPLHF. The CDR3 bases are TGCGCCAGCAGCCACGGGACGGGGGATGGGTCACCCCTCCACTTT.

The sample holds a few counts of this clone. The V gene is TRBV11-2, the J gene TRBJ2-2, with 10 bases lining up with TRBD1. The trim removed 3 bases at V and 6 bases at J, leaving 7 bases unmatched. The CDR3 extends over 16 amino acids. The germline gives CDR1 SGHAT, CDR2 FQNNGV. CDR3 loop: CASSLDRQGAPGELFF. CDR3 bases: TGTGCCAGCAGCTTGGACAGACAGGGGGCACCCGGGGAGCTGTTTTTT.

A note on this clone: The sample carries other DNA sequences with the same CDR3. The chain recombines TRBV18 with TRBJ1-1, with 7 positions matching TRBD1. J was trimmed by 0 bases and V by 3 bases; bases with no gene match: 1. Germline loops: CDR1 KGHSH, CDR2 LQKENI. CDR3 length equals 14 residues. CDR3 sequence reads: CASSPDRMNTEAFF. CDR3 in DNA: TGTGCCAGCTCACCGGACAGGATGAACACTGAAGCTTTCTTT.

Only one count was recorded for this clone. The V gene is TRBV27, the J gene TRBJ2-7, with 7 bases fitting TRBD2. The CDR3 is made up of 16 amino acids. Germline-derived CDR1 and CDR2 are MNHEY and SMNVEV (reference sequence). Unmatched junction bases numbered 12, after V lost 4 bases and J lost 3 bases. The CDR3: CASSSPHSGTHYEQYF. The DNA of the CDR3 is TGTGCCAGCAGTTCCCCCCACAGCGGGACCCACTACGAGCAGTACTTC.

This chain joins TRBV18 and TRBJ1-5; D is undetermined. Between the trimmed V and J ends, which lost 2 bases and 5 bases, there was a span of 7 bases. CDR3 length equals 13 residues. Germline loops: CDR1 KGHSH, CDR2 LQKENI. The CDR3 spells CASSPSIDQPQHF. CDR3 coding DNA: TGTGCCAGCTCACCAAGCATTGATCAGCCCCAGCATTTT.

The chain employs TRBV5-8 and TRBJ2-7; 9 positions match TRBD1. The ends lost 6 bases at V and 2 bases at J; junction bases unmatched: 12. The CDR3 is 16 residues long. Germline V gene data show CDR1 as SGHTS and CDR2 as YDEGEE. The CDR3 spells CASTRPGTGTPYEQYF. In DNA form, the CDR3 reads TGTGCCAGCACCCGTCCCGGGACAGGGACTCCCTACGAGCAGTACTTC.

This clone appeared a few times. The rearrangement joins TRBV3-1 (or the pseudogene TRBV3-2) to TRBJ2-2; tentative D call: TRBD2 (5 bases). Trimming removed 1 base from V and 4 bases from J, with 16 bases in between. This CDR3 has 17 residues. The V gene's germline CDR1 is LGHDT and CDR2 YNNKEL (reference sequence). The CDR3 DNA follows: TGTGCCAGCAGCCAAGTGTCCACTAGGCGGCTCACCGGGGAGCTGTTTTTT. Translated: CASSQVSTRRLTGELFF.